The clone carrying this TCR beta chain came up a few times. The antigen is undetermined. The data were taken from a study of regulatory T cells in long-lasting Graves disease. Regarding the study as a whole: Study was limited to peripheral blood, excluding thyroid tissue.

This CDR3 comprises 14 residues. Germline CDR1 reads MNHEY; CDR2 reads SMNVEV (reference sequence). V was trimmed by 7 bases and J by 2 bases, leaving 13 bases between them. Time point reported: newly diagnosed GD, antithyroid drugs for less than 3 months. Extracted RNA from PBMCs served as the source of the TCR library. Library construction for TCR beta used iRepertoire HTBI primers and Arm-PCR of CDR3 regions. TCRdb processed the multiplex PCR reads anew with MiXCR; each CDR3 protein has one entry. The table includes 420,000 or so distinct CDR3 sequences, about a sixth detected once. In addition, the sample was reused for a study of T cells in Graves' hyperthyroidism and ophthalmopathy.

The chain employs TRBV27 and TRBJ2-3, with D perhaps given as TRBD1 or TRBD2 (7 bases each). The sequence derives from a woman aged 18-30 years with Graves disease. The input for sequencing was peripheral blood mononuclear cells (PBMCs), taken at new diagnosis, from a patient treated with antithyroid drugs. CDR3 in amino acids: CASTGGEYTDTQYF. The CDR3 DNA is TGTGCCAGCACAGGGGGGGAATACACAGATACGCAGTATTTT.